This T cell receptor beta chain comes out of a study of shared clonotypes between healthy human individuals. This clone was observed a few times. What it binds is unknown. Other DNA sequences in the same sample also yield this CDR3. The study's findings and limits: Only blood samples were collected, and tissue repertoires likely differ.

The CDR3 runs to 15 residues. V shed 1 base, J shed 5 bases, and the junction held 5 bases outside the gene matches. Germline lookup yields CDR1 SNHLY and CDR2 FYNNEI. Assay runs were performed at deep level. Once extracted for a subset, genomic DNA was divided evenly among several immunoSEQ plates. DNA from unsorted PBMC was sequenced on ten immunoSEQ deep assay plates. Here immunoSEQ multiplex PCR was the method, and the copy in TCRdb shows in-frame clones only, minus some. The repertoire holds about 490,000 clones, with 65% to 80% as singletons. The receptor was isolated from a woman aged 40 to 50 in good health. Some clones in this sample may be carry-over from other donors' samples. Sequencing input: PBMCs. J is TRBJ2-5 and V is TRBV2, with 9 bases aligning to TRBD2. CDR3 nucleotides: TGTGCCAGCAGTGAAGTAGCGGGAGAGGTGGAGACCCAGTACTTC. Encoded protein: CASSEVAGEVETQYF.